This passage covers 24 T cell receptor beta chains from one sample sequenced in a study of technical replicates of blood from a handful of donors. Profiling relied on immunoSEQ multiplex PCR, and the TCRdb table lists in-frame clones only, not all of them. Among approximately 95,000 clones listed, 95% were seen once. Material for sequencing was T cells isolated from PBMCs. The receptors shown here come from a human donor in good health.

V is TRBV7-9 and J is TRBJ2-2; 8 bases agree with TRBD1. In germline, CDR1 is SEHNR, CDR2 FQNEAQ (reference sequence). Losses at the gene ends were 5 bases for V and 4 bases for J; bases not matched to a gene: 9. CDR3 length: 16 residues. CDR3 bases: TGTGCCAGCAGCAACTCAGGGGGCTTGGGCACCGGGGAGCTGTTTTTT. This encodes CASSNSGGLGTGELFF. The full variable domain, rest sourced from reference TRBV7-9 and TRBJ2-2, is DTGVSQNPRHKITKRGQNVTFRCDPISEHNRLYWYRQTLGQGPEFLTYFQNEAQLEKSRLLSDRFSAERPKGSFSTLEIQRTEQGDSAMYLCASSNSGGLGTGELFFGEGSRLTVL.

This chain uses TRBV25-1 with TRBJ2-5; D is ambiguous. CDR3 length: 13 residues. Germline V gene sequence: CDR1 MGHDK, CDR2 SYGVNS. V lost 6 bases and J 5 bases, leaving 13 bases between the germline ends. The CDR3 DNA reads as TGTGCCAGCAGGAGACACTTTTTGGAGACCCAGTACTTC. Its translation: CASRRHFLETQYF. Drawing the rest from reference TRBV25-1 and TRBJ2-5, the complete variable domain is EADIYQTPRYLVIGTGKKITLECSQTMGHDKMYWYQQDPGMELHLIHYSYGVNSTEKGDLSSESTVSRIRTEHFPLTLESARPSHTSQYLCASRRHFLETQYFGPGTRLLVL.

V usage is TRBV6-5 and J usage is TRBJ2-2, with a tentative D call TRBD1 (6 bases). The CDR3 totals 16 residues. The germline V and J ends were trimmed by 4 bases and 2 bases, with 14 bases remaining between them. CDR1 is MNHEY and CDR2 is SVGAGI in the germline V gene. This CDR3 is CASSSLDSSNTGELFF. The CDR3 nucleotides read TGTGCCAGCAGTTCCCTGGACAGCTCAAACACCGGGGAGCTGTTTTTT.

The V gene is TRBV5-4, the J gene TRBJ2-3, with TRBD2 matching over 7 bases. With 0 bases clipped from V and 2 bases from J, the junction kept 3 bases outside the gene matches. The CDR3 has 15 amino acids. Germline V gene data show CDR1 as SGHNT and CDR2 as YYREEE (reference sequence). CDR3 coding DNA: TGTGCCAGCAGCTTGGCGACTAGCTACACAGATACGCAGTATTTT. This codes for CASSLATSYTDTQYF.

The chain combines TRBV7-2 with TRBJ1-5; tentative D call: TRBD1 (6 bases). V lost 5 bases and J 0 bases, leaving 23 bases between the germline ends. The CDR3 is 19 residues long. The germline CDR1 and CDR2 sequences are SGHTA and FQGNSA. CDR3 loop: CASSPDLWTASYSNQPQHF. The DNA of the CDR3 is TGTGCCAGCAGCCCAGATCTATGGACAGCAAGTTATAGCAATCAGCCCCAGCATTTT.

V usage is TRBV6-6 and J usage is TRBJ2-3; D remains unclear. CDR1 is MNHNY and CDR2 is SVGAGI in the germline V gene (reference sequence). V was clipped by 1 base and J by 6 bases, with 11 bases between them. CDR3 length: 14 amino acids. The CDR3 loop reads CASSYFTWADTQYF. Here the CDR3 DNA reads TGTGCCAGCAGTTACTTTACATGGGCTGATACGCAGTATTTT.

The V and J genes are TRBV27 and TRBJ2-7; D not certain. The CDR3 runs 17 residues. Germline assignment: CDR1 MNHEY and CDR2 SMNVEV (reference sequence). V lost 3 bases, J lost 1 base, and 19 bases lay in between. The chain's CDR3 is CASSLRISTLVSYEQYF. In DNA, the CDR3 is TGTGCCAGCAGTTTGAGGATCTCTACCTTAGTGTCCTACGAGCAGTACTTC.

V is TRBV28 and J is TRBJ1-1; unclear D gene. Trimming pared 3 bases from V and 0 bases from J, leaving 5 bases between. Germline V CDR1 and CDR2: MDHEN, SYDVKM. The CDR3 totals 13 residues. The chain's CDR3 is CASSFYMNTEAFF. The DNA of the CDR3 is TGTGCCAGCAGTTTCTATATGAACACTGAAGCTTTCTTT.

The J gene is TRBJ2-3, the V gene TRBV6-5, with D uncertain. This CDR3 has 13 amino acids. V was clipped by 8 bases and J by 1 base, with 10 bases between them. Germline V gene sequence: CDR1 MNHEY, CDR2 SVGAGI. CDR3 protein: CASGPLGTDTQYF. DNA of the CDR3: TGTGCCAGCGGCCCGCTAGGCACAGATACGCAGTATTTT.

J is TRBJ2-3 and V is TRBV19, with 7 bases matching TRBD2. This CDR3 is built from 13 residues. Germline-derived CDR1 and CDR2 are LNHDA and SQIVND (reference sequence). J gave up 1 base and V 9 bases, and 4 bases lay outside the gene matches. CDR3 nucleotide sequence: TGTGCCAGCCGGGGAGGGGGCACAGATACGCAGTATTTT. This codes for CASRGGGTDTQYF.

The V call is TRBV29-1, the J call TRBJ2-1; D call uncertain. In germline, CDR1 is SQVTM, CDR2 ANQGSEA. The ends were cut back, 7 bases at V and 2 bases at J, with 12 bases in the middle. The CDR3 is made up of 13 amino acids. The CDR3 sequence is CSALSLPYNEQFF. The CDR3 DNA is TGCAGCGCCCTTTCCCTCCCCTACAATGAGCAGTTCTTC.

This rearrangement joins TRBV5-1 to TRBJ1-2, with 8 positions matching TRBD1. From germline, CDR1 is SGHRS and CDR2 YFSETQ. This CDR3 is 13 amino acids long. J was trimmed by 5 bases and V by 4 bases; bases with no gene match: 4. CDR3 protein: CASSLGQEYGYTF. The CDR3 coding sequence is TGCGCCAGCAGCCTGGGACAGGAGTATGGCTACACCTTC.

The rearrangement uses TRBV7-2 and TRBJ2-3; 9 positions match TRBD2. The germline CDR1 and CDR2 sequences are SGHTA and FQGNSA. V dropped 1 base and J dropped 2; count of bases not matched to a gene: 7. The CDR3 sequence is 17 residues long. CDR3: CASSLDHLAGYTDTQYF. As DNA, the CDR3 is TGTGCCAGCAGCTTAGATCACCTAGCGGGGTACACAGATACGCAGTATTTT.

The chain employs TRBV7-9 and TRBJ1-1; D might be TRBD1 (6 bases). Trimming shortened V by 4 bases and J by 7 bases, and 16 bases separated the two germline ends. The CDR3 runs to 14 residues. CDR1 SEHNR and CDR2 FQNEAQ come from the germline V gene (reference sequence). The CDR3 spells CASSSPRGAFEAFF. The CDR3, as DNA: TGTGCCAGCAGCTCGCCCAGGGGCGCGTTTGAAGCTTTCTTT.

This chain connects TRBV7-9 to TRBJ1-2; D not certain. With 1 base removed from V and 8 bases from J, the gap between germline ends came to 11 bases. Germline CDR1 reads SEHNR; CDR2 reads FQNEAQ (reference sequence). The length of the CDR3 is 13 residues. CDR3 sequence reads: CASSLENRGGYTF. The CDR3 DNA follows: TGTGCCAGCAGCTTAGAGAACAGAGGGGGCTACACCTTC.

The chain couples TRBV23-1 to TRBJ2-4; no clear D. TRBV23-1 is designated an ORF whose function remains uncertain. There are 20 residues in the CDR3. Trimming removed 5 bases from V and 5 bases from J, with 31 bases in between. CDR3 protein: CASSWASWRRRISQENIQYF. CDR3 nucleotides: TGCGCCAGCAGTTGGGCTTCATGGCGACGTAGAATAAGCCAAGAAAACATTCAGTACTTC.

The rearrangement joins TRBV5-1 to TRBJ2-1, with a tentative D call TRBD2 (5 bases). Trimming cost V 0 bases and J 0 bases, with 10 bases left between them. CDR1 and CDR2 from the germline V gene are SGHRS and YFSETQ. The CDR3 runs 16 residues. DNA of the CDR3: TGCGCCAGCAGCTTGGTATCGGGGTCCTCCTACAATGAGCAGTTCTTC. Translated: CASSLVSGSSYNEQFF.

V usage is TRBV2 and J usage is TRBJ2-1; the D gene is possibly TRBD2 (5 bases). V was trimmed by 5 bases and J by 1 base, leaving 12 bases between them. The CDR3 is 15 amino acids. Germline CDR1 is SNHLY and CDR2 is FYNNEI. DNA for the CDR3: TGTGCCAGCAGTTTAGAGGAGGTATCCTACAATGAGCAGTTCTTC. Translating it yields CASSLEEVSYNEQFF.

The V call is TRBV7-9, the J call TRBJ1-2; D call uncertain. The CDR3 loop spans 14 amino acids. Germline V lookup: CDR1 SEHNR, CDR2 FQNEAQ (reference sequence). Trimming shortened V by 1 base and J by 4 bases, and 10 bases separated the two germline ends. Here the CDR3 reads CASSLDGRPYGYTF. As DNA, the CDR3 is TGTGCCAGCAGCTTAGACGGCAGGCCCTATGGCTACACCTTC. The entire variable domain, with the rest obtained from reference TRBV7-9 and TRBJ1-2, is as follows: DTGVSQNPRHKITKRGQNVTFRCDPISEHNRLYWYRQTLGQGPEFLTYFQNEAQLEKSRLLSDRFSAERPKGSFSTLEIQRTEQGDSAMYLCASSLDGRPYGYTFGSGTRLTVV.

This chain uses TRBV7-8 with TRBJ1-5, with 9 bases identical to TRBD1. The CDR3 extends over 15 amino acids. V dropped 5 bases and J dropped 7; count of bases not matched to a gene: 9. CDR1 is SGHVS and CDR2 is FQNEAQ in the germline V gene. This CDR3 reads CASSRDRVIFQPQHF. CDR3 nucleotide sequence: TGTGCCAGCAGCAGGGACAGGGTAATTTTCCAGCCCCAGCATTTT.

V and J are TRBV27 and TRBJ1-2; D uncertain. Trimming took off 0 bases at V and 7 bases at J, with 12 bases between the two ends. Germline CDR1 is MNHEY and CDR2 is SMNVEV (reference sequence). This CDR3 has 14 residues. DNA for the CDR3: TGTGCCAGCAGTTTATCCGCGGGGTATCCTGGCTACACCTTC. This codes for CASSLSAGYPGYTF.

The rearrangement joins TRBV15 to TRBJ2-7, with 7 bases lining up with TRBD2. Trimming took 6 bases from V and 5 from J; bases not matched to a gene: 7. Germline V gene lookup returns CDR1 LNHNV and CDR2 YYDKDF (reference sequence). The length of the CDR3 is 13 residues. CDR3 sequence: CATRLAGAHEQYF. DNA of the CDR3: TGTGCCACCAGATTGGCGGGAGCCCACGAGCAGTACTTC.

V is TRBV29-1 and J is TRBJ1-1; D ambiguous. The germline V gene encodes CDR1 SQVTM and CDR2 ANQGSEA. Trimming removed 5 bases at V and 2 bases at J, with 21 bases between. The CDR3 totals 16 residues. The CDR3 sequence: CSVIQRVSGKNTEAFF. Written as DNA, the CDR3 is TGCAGCGTTATACAGAGGGTTTCAGGAAAAAACACTGAAGCTTTCTTT.

V usage is TRBV11-3 and J usage is TRBJ1-1; a weak D match, TRBD1 (5 bases). V lost 5 bases and J lost 4, with 17 bases in between. Germline values: CDR1 SGHNT, CDR2 YENEEA. The CDR3 runs to 15 residues. The chain's CDR3 is CASSVSGYSSTEAFF. For the CDR3, the DNA is TGTGCCAGCAGCGTCTCAGGGTACTCGAGCACTGAAGCTTTCTTT.